The clone carrying this T cell receptor (beta chain) was seen a few times. Its antigen is still unknown. J lost 2 bases, V lost 4 bases, and 8 bases had no gene match. Germline V CDR1 and CDR2: LNHNV, YYDKDF (reference sequence). This CDR3 contains 15 residues. Through MiXCR, TCRdb re-clonotyped the PCR reads. In the table there are over 20,000 clones, around a third of which are singletons. The data were obtained in a study of metastatic and nonmetastatic thyroid tumors. Study context: Repertoires from blood and tumor or nodule tissue of malignant and benign thyroid patients were compared.

Study results and caveats: The study reportedly found significantly higher TCR beta diversity in malignant thyroid tumors than benign nodules, in blood and tumor.

Every patient was untreated before thyroid surgery. This clonotype originated in a female donor with papillary thyroid cancer or a benign thyroid nodule (not recorded which). Some clones in this sample may be carry-over from other donors' samples. The chain has TRBV15 and TRBJ2-7; 7 nucleotides align to TRBD2. What was sequenced was blood. In DNA form, the CDR3 reads TGTGCCACCAGCACCCCTTCGGGACTAACCTACGAGCAGTACTTC. This encodes CATSTPSGLTYEQYF.